This TCR beta chain emerged from a study of CD8 T cells in ankylosing spondylitis. Whole-study results and caveats: Within ankylosing spondylitis blood, a TCR beta motif made up of seven to nine highly homologous variants appeared to be characteristic. Disease-associated clones were reportedly significantly overrepresented in matched ankylosing spondylitis synovial fluid.

As concerns this clonotype: What it recognizes is unknown.

The CDR3 is made up of 14 amino acids. Germline CDR1 SEHNR, CDR2 FQNEAQ (reference sequence). J was trimmed by 7 bases and V by 6 bases; bases with no gene match: 8. In making TCR beta libraries, quantitative 5'-RACE with molecular barcodes was used. MiXCR, applied by TCRdb to the 5' RACE reads, yields one record per CDR3 protein. The sample lists just under 550,000 distinct CDR3 sequences, roughly an eighth occurring once. V is TRBV7-9 and J is TRBJ1-1; 10 bases match TRBD1. This sequence was found in a male donor with ankylosing spondylitis. Sequencing input: blood, either unsorted or a sorted T cell fraction (not recorded which). As DNA, the CDR3 is TGTGCCAGCAGTTCCAGGGACAGGGGATATGAAGCTTTCTTT. Its translation is CASSSRDRGYEAFF.